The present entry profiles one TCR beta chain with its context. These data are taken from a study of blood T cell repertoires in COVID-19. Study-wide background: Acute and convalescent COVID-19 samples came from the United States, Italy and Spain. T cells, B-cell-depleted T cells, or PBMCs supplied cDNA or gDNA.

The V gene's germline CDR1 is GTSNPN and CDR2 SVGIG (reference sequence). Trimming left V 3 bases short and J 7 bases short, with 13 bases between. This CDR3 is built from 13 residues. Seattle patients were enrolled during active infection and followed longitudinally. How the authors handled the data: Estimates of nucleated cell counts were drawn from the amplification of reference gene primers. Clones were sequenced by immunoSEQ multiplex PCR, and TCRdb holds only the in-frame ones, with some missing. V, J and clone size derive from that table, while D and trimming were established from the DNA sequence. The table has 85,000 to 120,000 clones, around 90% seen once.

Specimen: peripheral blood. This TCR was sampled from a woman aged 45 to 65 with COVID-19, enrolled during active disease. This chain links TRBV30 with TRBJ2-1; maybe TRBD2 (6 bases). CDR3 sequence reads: CAWSAGLTNEQFF. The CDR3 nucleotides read TGTGCCTGGAGCGCGGGACTTACAAATGAGCAGTTCTTC.